The 6 T cell receptor beta chains presented below share a single source sample, sequenced in a study of T cell responses to AZD1222 COVID-19 vaccine (dated by TCRdb to 2020 to 2023). Libraries were made using the immunoSEQ multiplex PCR assay. Imported from immuneACCESS, the table was reduced by TCRdb to in-frame sequences with V and J called. These copies leave out some clones; in studies compared against another copy, an unresolved V gene accounts for under half, and the cause of the remainder is not known. The sample has 150,000 to 180,000 clones on record, about 85% of them singletons. The ten largest make up around 3.2% of the sample. In the paper's terms, the time point label means: baseline before first vaccination. The material was peripheral blood, obtained on day 0 of AZD1222 vaccination. The receptors shown here come from an adult in good health.

The V call is TRBV19, the J call TRBJ1-6, with D hard to call. This CDR3 contains 15 residues. The V gene's germline CDR1 is LNHDA and CDR2 SQIVND (reference sequence). With 2 bases removed from V and 6 bases from J, the gap between germline ends came to 11 bases. CDR3 region: CASSIRVAVNSPLHF. The CDR3, as DNA: TGTGCCAGTAGTATACGGGTGGCTGTTAATTCACCCCTCCACTTT. The full variable domain, completed using reference TRBV19 and TRBJ1-6, is DGGITQSPKYLFRKEGQNVTLSCEQNLNHDAMYWYRQDPGQGLRLIYYSQIVNDFQKGDIAEGYSVSREKKESFPLTVTSAQKNPTAFYLCASSIRVAVNSPLHFGNGTRLTVT.

The chain has TRBV12-3 or TRBV12-4 and TRBJ1-6; D is uncertain. V was trimmed by 6 bases and J by 8 bases, leaving 11 bases between them. This CDR3 is built from 13 residues. CDR3 DNA: TGTGCCAGCAGCCTGGACCTGGATTCACCCCTCCACTTT. It codes for CASSLDLDSPLHF.

V usage is TRBV6-5 and J usage is TRBJ1-3, with unresolved D. The V gene lost 6 bases and the J gene lost 3 bases, with 12 bases spanning the gap. CDR3 size: 14 residues. CDR1 and CDR2 from the germline V gene are MNHEY and SVGAGI. DNA of the CDR3: TGTGCCAGCAGCTTTGGACGGGTTGGAAACACCATATATTTT. This gives the protein CASSFGRVGNTIYF.

The chain has TRBV15 and TRBJ2-2; D is unclear. V lost 4 bases to trimming and J lost 8 bases, with 8 bases between them. The CDR3 has 12 amino acids. The germline V gene encodes CDR1 LNHNV and CDR2 YYDKDF (reference sequence). The DNA of the CDR3 is TGTGCCACCAGCATATTGAGGGGGGAGCTGTTTTTT. It translates to CATSILRGELFF.

This clone was seen a handful of times. The chain joins TRBV2 to TRBJ1-5, with D perhaps TRBD1 (5 bases). The CDR3 has 15 amino acids. Germline CDR1 and CDR2: SNHLY and FYNNEI. With 5 bases removed from V and 0 bases from J, the gap between germline ends came to 11 bases. CDR3 nucleotides: TGTGCCAGCAGTTCCAGGGACTATAGCAATCAGCCCCAGCATTTT. Its protein product is CASSSRDYSNQPQHF.

The chain couples TRBV2 to TRBJ1-4, with a weak D call TRBD1 (5 bases). The V gene lost 6 bases and the J gene lost 1 base, with 9 bases spanning the gap. There are 14 residues in the CDR3. CDR1 SNHLY and CDR2 FYNNEI come from the germline V gene. The CDR3 DNA follows: TGTGCCAGCAGGGGGGACGGAACTAATGAAAAACTGTTTTTT. It translates to CASRGDGTNEKLFF.